This is a list of T cell receptor beta chains from one sample in a study of cytomegalovirus exposure and HLA in healthy donors. Using immunoSEQ multiplex PCR, the repertoire was profiled, and TCRdb retains in-frame clones only, with some absent. The sample holds some 140,000 clones, 70% to 90% seen once. Material for sequencing was PBMCs. The receptor source for this set is a woman aged 40 to 50 in good health and CMV-seropositive. CDR3s include the opening cysteine and the closing phenylalanine or tryptophan.

CDR3 length | J gene | V gene | CDR3 protein
15 | TRBJ1-1 | TRBV30 | CAWSWQKNMNTEAFF
17 | TRBJ2-6 | TRBV6-1 | CASSELAGDSGANVLTF
16 | TRBJ2-3 | TRBV5-1 | CASSFIAGGSTDTQYF
15 | TRBJ2-3 | TRBV7-8 | CASSLLGSAADTQYF
16 | TRBJ2-7 | TRBV7-3 | CASSLTRDGRACEQYF
16 | TRBJ2-7 | TRBV11-2 | CASSLRSSGALYEQYF
14 | TRBJ1-1 | TRBV28 | CASAPGGAKTEAFF
17 | TRBJ2-2 | TRBV18 | CASSPLAGGPSTGELFF
15 | TRBJ2-1 | TRBV14 | CASSHGSLARNEQFF
17 | TRBJ2-2 | TRBV18 | CASSRVRTSANTGELFF
17 | TRBJ2-5 | TRBV19 | CASSMGWASGFQETQYF
13 | TRBJ2-7 | TRBV30 | CAWSEEAVGEQYF
13 | TRBJ2-5 | TRBV30 | CAWSRRVQETQYF
15 | TRBJ2-7 | TRBV5-4 | CASSLGGTGDYEQYF
15 | TRBJ2-7 | TRBV9 | CASSVGSGSYYEQYF
14 | TRBJ1-1 | TRBV11-2 | CASSLKGALTEAFF
15 | TRBJ1-4 | TRBV5-1 | CASSVGEGGNEKLFF
15 | TRBJ1-2 | TRBV5-4 | CASSLVAGNNYGYTF
14 | TRBJ1-1 | TRBV18 | CASSPTTGAAEAFF
18 | TRBJ2-5 | TRBV25-1 | CASSAHPFSGMGQETQYF
16 | TRBJ2-3 | TRBV29-1 | CSVESWVGGGTDTQYF
14 | TRBJ2-5 | TRBV5-6 | CASSLIRGSGPQYF
15 | TRBJ1-3 | TRBV2 | CASSVGTGPGNTIYF
13 | TRBJ1-1 | TRBV5-4 | CASSLGTGGEAFF
16 | TRBJ1-3 | TRBV6-5 | CASSYSVRVPGNTIYF
15 | TRBJ2-1 | TRBV5-6 | CASSLGAGPYNEQFF
14 | TRBJ2-7 | TRBV5-4 | CASSQGLAGYEQYF
11 | TRBJ2-5 | TRBV27 | CASRERETQYF
14 | TRBJ2-1 | TRBV19 | CASSIPRGSSEQFF
14 | TRBJ1-5 | TRBV27 | CASSAGTGNQPQHF
15 | TRBJ2-7 | TRBV28 | CASSLSGTGGYEQYF
16 | TRBJ2-1 | TRBV19 | CASSRGGAGVYNEQFF
14 | TRBJ2-3 | TRBV5-6 | CASSLGGVSDTQYF
15 | TRBJ2-3 | TRBV7-8 | CASSLVAGGTDTQYF
13 | TRBJ1-1 | TRBV6-5 | CASSIRGRTEAFF
14 | TRBJ1-1 | TRBV11-1 | CASSFRGENTEAFF
17 | TRBJ2-5 | TRBV9 | CASSVGTTSGSGETQYF
13 | TRBJ1-1 | TRBV7-9 | CASSLDLQGQAFF
14 | TRBJ2-7 | TRBV5-1 | CASSLGDRAYEQYF
15 | TRBJ2-1 | TRBV6-5 | CASSPGTSGRNEQFF
16 | TRBJ1-4 | TRBV11-2 | CASSRTGQATNEKLFF
16 | . | TRBV6-6 | CASSPEGLAGSYEQYF
15 | TRBJ2-7 | TRBV6-5 | CASRAGTAVPYEQYF
14 | TRBJ2-7 | TRBV28 | CATSRDRGVHEQYF
13 | TRBJ2-7 | TRBV19 | CASSIDGLYEQYF
16 | TRBJ2-7 | TRBV27 | CASSLSPGLAIGEQYF
15 | TRBJ2-5 | TRBV6-5 | CASSYQAGGTETQYF
15 | TRBJ2-1 | TRBV28 | CASTAVGAGANEQFF
15 | TRBJ2-7 | TRBV5-1 | CASSLAPGLGGEQYF
15 | TRBJ1-4 | TRBV27 | CASSTLDSPREKLFF
13 | TRBJ2-3 | TRBV7-3 | CASSPTGPAPQYF
15 | TRBJ2-5 | TRBV5-4 | CASSSSGAVGETQYF
15 | TRBJ2-2 | TRBV6-1 | CASSPSGTNTGELFF
15 | TRBJ2-5 | TRBV6-1 | CASSDNRGPLETQYF
15 | TRBJ2-3 | TRBV30 | CAWTVPEPLTDTQYF
15 | TRBJ2-1 | TRBV19 | CASSAGLAGGDEQFF